Each of the 8 T cell receptor beta chains below was sequenced from the same sample in a study of blood T cell repertoires in COVID-19. Assay used: immunoSEQ multiplex PCR; TCRdb lists only in-frame clones, some missing. Among roughly 500,000 clones listed, approximately 85% were seen once. Sequences were obtained from peripheral blood. The receptors were gathered from a human donor in a cohort sampled during active COVID-19.

V gene TRBV7-3 combines with J gene TRBJ2-5; weak D call: TRBD1 (6 bases). The V gene lost 4 bases and the J gene lost 1 base, with 22 bases spanning the gap. CDR1 and CDR2 (germline): SGHTA, FQGTGA. There are 18 residues in the CDR3. The CDR3 coding sequence is TGTGCCAGCAGCTCTATTCCCAAAGGATGGACAGCCCAAGAGACCCAGTACTTC. Protein: CASSSIPKGWTAQETQYF.

This clone was picked up one time. The rearrangement links TRBV6-5 to TRBJ1-5; 9 bases fit TRBD1. The junction had 6 bases not matched to a gene; V was cut back by 7 bases and J by 2 bases. The CDR3 sequence is 15 residues long. Germline assignment: CDR1 MNHEY and CDR2 SVGAGI. For the CDR3, the DNA is TGTGCCAGCATCTTGGACAGGGGACGCAATCAGCCCCAGCATTTT. Amino acid sequence: CASILDRGRNQPQHF.

This clone was counted many times. The junction shows a germline mismatch at one end, possibly a read error. V is TRBV7-7 and J is TRBJ2-7, with a tentative D call TRBD2 (6 bases). This CDR3 spans 17 amino acids. CDR1 SSHAT and CDR2 FNYEAQ come from the germline V gene (reference sequence). The CDR3 DNA is TGTGCTAGCAGCTTAGCTTTAACTAGCTATACAACCTACGAGCAGTACTTC. Translating gives CASSLALTSYTTYEQYF.

The rearrangement links TRBV5-1 to TRBJ2-7, with a weak D call TRBD1 (6 bases). The CDR3 loop spans 14 amino acids. Germline CDR1 SGHRS, CDR2 YFSETQ. Trimming took 0 bases from V and 3 from J, leaving 10 bases between them. The CDR3: CASSLGQAHYEQYF. The CDR3 region has the DNA TGCGCCAGCAGCTTGGGACAGGCACACTACGAGCAGTACTTC.

This clone was seen a handful of times. The rearrangement uses TRBV2 and TRBJ2-4, with 7 bases fitting TRBD1. CDR1 and CDR2 (germline): SNHLY, FYNNEI. The V segment lost 11 bases and the J segment 8 bases; nucleotides outside the gene matches: 6. CDR3 length: 11 amino acids. CDR3 in DNA: TGTGCCGGCACTGACAGGGACATTCAGTACTTC. Amino acids: CAGTDRDIQYF.

A single count supports this clone. This sequence joins TRBV19 and TRBJ2-3; 10 bases match TRBD2. Germline V gene lookup returns CDR1 LNHDA and CDR2 SQIVND (reference sequence). The trim removed 3 bases at V and 4 bases at J, leaving 4 bases unmatched. CDR3 length: 15 amino acids. The chain's CDR3 is CASSMSGRGADTQYF. The CDR3 DNA is TGTGCCAGTAGTATGAGCGGGAGGGGCGCAGATACGCAGTATTTT.

Here the CDR3 DNA reads TGTGCCAGCAGTGAAGGGACTAGCGGCCAAACCTACAATGAGCAGTTCTTC. It encodes CASSEGTSGQTYNEQFF. J is TRBJ2-1 and V is TRBV28, with 11 bases that match TRBD2. Germline lookup yields CDR1 MDHEN and CDR2 SYDVKM. Trimming removed 5 bases from V and 2 bases from J; junction bases left unmatched: 8. The CDR3 totals 17 residues.

V and J are TRBV29-1 and TRBJ2-3; D not resolved. V shed 4 bases and J shed 0 bases, with 11 bases lying between them. This CDR3 is 14 amino acids long. Germline lookup yields CDR1 SQVTM and CDR2 ANQGSEA. CDR3 amino acids: CSVVTLKSTDTQYF. CDR3 sequence (DNA): TGCAGCGTTGTTACCCTAAAGAGCACAGATACGCAGTATTTT.